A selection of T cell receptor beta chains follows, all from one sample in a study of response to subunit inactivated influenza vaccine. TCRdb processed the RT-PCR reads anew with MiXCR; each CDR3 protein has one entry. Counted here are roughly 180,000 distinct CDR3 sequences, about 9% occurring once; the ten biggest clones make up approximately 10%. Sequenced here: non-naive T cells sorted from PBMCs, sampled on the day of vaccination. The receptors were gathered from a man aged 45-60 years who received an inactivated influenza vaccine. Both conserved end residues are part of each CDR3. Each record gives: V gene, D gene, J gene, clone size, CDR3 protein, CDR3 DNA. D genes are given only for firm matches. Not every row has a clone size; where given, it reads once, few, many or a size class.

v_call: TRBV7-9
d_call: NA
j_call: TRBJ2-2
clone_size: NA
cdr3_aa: CASSLGAGYTGELFF
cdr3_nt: TGTGCCAGCAGCTTAGGGGCAGGCTACACCGGGGAGCTGTTTTTT

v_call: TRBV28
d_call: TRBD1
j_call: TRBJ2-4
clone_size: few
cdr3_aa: CASTPGQGYIQYF
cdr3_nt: TGTGCCAGCACTCCGGGACAGGGTTACATTCAGTACTTC

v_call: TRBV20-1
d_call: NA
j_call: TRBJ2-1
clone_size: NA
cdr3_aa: CSKDSIGNEQFF
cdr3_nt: TGCAGTAAAGACTCGATTGGCAATGAGCAGTTCTTC

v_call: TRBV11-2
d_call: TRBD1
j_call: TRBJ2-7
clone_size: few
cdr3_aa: CASSSIQGANEQYF
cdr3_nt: TGTGCCAGCAGCTCCATACAGGGGGCAAACGAGCAGTACTTC

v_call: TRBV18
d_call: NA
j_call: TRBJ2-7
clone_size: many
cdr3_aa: CASSPGSGQSYEQYF
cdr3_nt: TGTGCCAGCTCGCCAGGCAGCGGACAGTCCTACGAGCAGTACTTC

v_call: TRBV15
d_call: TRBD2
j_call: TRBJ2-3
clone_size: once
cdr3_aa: CATSRGLPGLAGGTDTQYF
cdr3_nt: TGTGCCACCAGCAGAGGACTGCCGGGACTAGCGGGAGGGACAGATACGCAGTATTTT

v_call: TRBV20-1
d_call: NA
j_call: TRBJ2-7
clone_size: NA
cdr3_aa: CSARVRGALYEQYF
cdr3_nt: TGCAGTGCTAGAGTGCGGGGTGCACTCTACGAGCAGTACTTC

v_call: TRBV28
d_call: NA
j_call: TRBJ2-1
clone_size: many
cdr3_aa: CASSLWANEQFF
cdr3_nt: TGTGCCAGCAGTTTATGGGCTAATGAGCAGTTCTTC

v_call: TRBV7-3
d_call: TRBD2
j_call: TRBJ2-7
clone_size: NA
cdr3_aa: CASSLRGVGTSGRASSYEQYF
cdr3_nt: TGTGCCAGCAGCTTAAGAGGAGTGGGGACTAGCGGGAGGGCAAGTTCCTACGAGCAGTACTTC

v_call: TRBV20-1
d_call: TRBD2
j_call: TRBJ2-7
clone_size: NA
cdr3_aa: CCAREILAGPKPYEQYF
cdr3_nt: TGCTGTGCTAGAGAAATACTAGCGGGACCAAAACCCTACGAGCAGTACTTC

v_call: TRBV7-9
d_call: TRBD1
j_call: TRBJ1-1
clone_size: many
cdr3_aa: CASSLSGTEGGEAFF
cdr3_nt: TGTGCCAGCAGCTTATCCGGGACAGAAGGCGGTGAAGCTTTCTTT

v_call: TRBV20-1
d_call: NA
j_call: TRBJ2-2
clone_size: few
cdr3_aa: CSAMAPGPGELFF
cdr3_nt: TGCAGTGCTATGGCCCCAGGTCCCGGGGAGCTGTTTTTT

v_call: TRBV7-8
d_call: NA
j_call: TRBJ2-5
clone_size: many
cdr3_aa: CASTQTETQYF
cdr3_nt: TGTGCCAGCACCCAAACGGAGACCCAGTACTTC